The clone carrying this TCR beta chain showed up many times. The target antigen is unknown. The CDR3 runs to 13 residues. The J segment lost 7 bases and the V segment lost 4 bases, leaving 4 bases of the junction unmatched. The V gene's germline CDR1 is SGHKS and CDR2 YYEKEE (reference sequence). TCRdb called the 5' RACE reads again in MiXCR, with one record for every CDR3 protein. The table records tens of thousands of distinct CDR3 sequences, around 10% of them present only once. For the sorted libraries, roughly 1.1 million CD4+ or CD8+ T cells were used. This specimen belongs to a study of neurological immune-mediated disorders. Notes on the study in general: The most TCR clonal expansion was seen in HTLV-1-associated myelopathy, and the least was seen in multiple sclerosis, which fell below healthy controls.

Source material: CD4+ T cells from blood. J is TRBJ2-1 and V is TRBV5-5; TRBD2 matches 8 bases. The clonotype comes from a woman aged 25 to 39 with HTLV-1-associated myelopathy (HAM/TSP). CDR3 nucleotides: TGTGCCAGCAGCCCCCGGGGGGGGAATGAGCAGTTCTTC. Its translation is CASSPRGGNEQFF.